These 17 T cell receptor beta chains originate from one sample sequenced in a study of glioma-infiltrating T cells after dendritic cell vaccination. Clones were sequenced by immunoSEQ multiplex PCR, and TCRdb holds only the in-frame ones, with some missing. Of roughly 100,000 clones listed, around 89% are singletons. The time point was: after dendritic cell vaccination, including at tumor progression/relapse. The sample consisted of blood, taken after dendritic cell vaccination. All receptors derive from a human donor with glioblastoma.

The chain employs TRBV6-5 and TRBJ1-1; TRBD1 aligns across 10 bases. The CDR3 sequence is 13 residues long. The J segment lost 3 bases and the V segment lost 6 bases, leaving 1 base of the junction unmatched. CDR1 and CDR2 from the germline V gene are MNHEY and SVGAGI. The CDR3: CASRGTGDTEAFF. In nucleotides, the CDR3 is TGTGCCAGCAGAGGGACAGGGGACACTGAAGCTTTCTTT.

This chain connects TRBV19 to TRBJ2-1; D is perhaps TRBD2 (7 bases). The CDR3 runs to 12 residues. Germline CDR1 and CDR2: LNHDA and SQIVND (reference sequence). V gave up 7 bases and J gave up 7 bases, with 11 bases separating them. CDR3 coding DNA: TGTGCCAGTAACGAGGGGGGGAATGAGCAGTTCTTC. It is translated as CASNEGGNEQFF.

This clone is a singleton in its sample. The V gene is TRBV9, the J gene TRBJ2-3, with 10 positions matching TRBD2. From germline, CDR1 is SGDLS and CDR2 YYNGEE. V shed 3 bases, J shed 5 bases, and the junction held 9 bases outside the gene matches. The CDR3 runs to 16 residues. The CDR3 sequence: CASSGNLAGVGDTQYF. CDR3 DNA sequence: TGTGCCAGCAGCGGGAATCTAGCGGGGGTAGGAGATACGCAGTATTTT.

This clone was seen a few times. The rearrangement links TRBV7-9 to TRBJ2-1, with TRBD1 identical over 8 bases. With 6 bases clipped from V and 8 bases from J, the junction kept 6 bases outside the gene matches. Germline V gene lookup returns CDR1 SEHNR and CDR2 FQNEAQ (reference sequence). There are 13 residues in the CDR3. This CDR3 is CASSPGQGDEQFF. The CDR3 nucleotides are TGTGCCAGCAGTCCCGGACAGGGCGATGAGCAGTTCTTC.

The CDR3: CSARITGAYGYTF. The CDR3 nucleotides read TGCAGCGCACGCATTACAGGGGCCTATGGCTACACCTTC. The genes are TRBV29-1 and TRBJ1-2, with 7 bases matching TRBD1. V lost 7 bases and J lost 4; bases outside the gene matches: 9. CDR1 is SQVTM, CDR2 ANQGSEA, per germline. The CDR3 spans 13 residues.

The chain links TRBV11-3 to TRBJ2-2, with a weak D call TRBD2 (6 bases). Per germline, CDR1 SGHNT and CDR2 YENEEA. The CDR3 is 14 residues long. The germline V and J ends were trimmed by 1 base and 4 bases, with 7 bases remaining between them. CDR3 coding DNA: TGTGCCAGCAGCTTAGGGACTACCACCGGGGAGCTGTTTTTT. This encodes CASSLGTTTGELFF.

The V gene is TRBV29-1, the J gene TRBJ2-5; D might be TRBD2 (6 bases). The CDR3 totals 14 residues. Per germline, CDR1 SQVTM and CDR2 ANQGSEA. Trimming took 4 bases from V and 2 from J, leaving 14 bases between them. DNA of the CDR3: TGCAGCGTTGGAGGTAGCGGAACGCAAGAGACCCAGTACTTC. It codes for CSVGGSGTQETQYF.

The chain combines TRBV18 with TRBJ1-5; possibly TRBD1 for D (6 bases). Trimming took off 5 bases at V and 2 bases at J, with 16 bases between the two ends. Germline CDR1 and CDR2: KGHSH and LQKENI. The CDR3 contains 16 residues. The DNA of the CDR3 is TGTGCCAGCTCAACTACAGGGTCTAGGGGCAATCAGCCCCAGCATTTT. Its translation: CASSTTGSRGNQPQHF.

V and J are TRBV5-1 and TRBJ2-3; TRBD1 matches at 7 bases. V lost 0 bases, J lost 2 bases, and 3 bases stayed unmatched. The germline CDR1 and CDR2 sequences are SGHRS and YFSETQ. This CDR3 is built from 15 residues. CDR3 sequence: CASSLAGTATDTQYF. CDR3 sequence (DNA): TGCGCCAGCAGCTTGGCCGGGACAGCCACAGATACGCAGTATTTT. Full variable domain (missing parts from reference TRBV5-1 and TRBJ2-3): KAGVTQTPRYLIKTRGQQVTLSCSPISGHRSVSWYQQTPGQGLQFLFEYFSETQRNKGNFPGRFSGRQFSNSRSEMNVSTLELGDSALYLCASSLAGTATDTQYFGPGTRLTVL.

This chain links TRBV5-1 with TRBJ1-1, with unresolved D. Germline V gene lookup returns CDR1 SGHRS and CDR2 YFSETQ. The CDR3 is 14 amino acids. The V and J ends lost 0 bases and 4 bases respectively, with 10 bases between them. The CDR3 DNA reads TGCGCCAGCAGCTTGGCGGCGGGCGGCACTGAAGCTTTCTTT. This codes for CASSLAAGGTEAFF.

The V and J genes are TRBV18 and TRBJ2-3; a possible D gene is TRBD1 (6 bases). V was clipped by 2 bases and J by 2 bases, with 8 bases between them. CDR1 and CDR2 (germline): KGHSH, LQKENI. The CDR3 runs to 14 residues. This CDR3 is CASSPRTDTDTQYF. CDR3 DNA sequence: TGTGCCAGCTCACCAAGGACAGACACAGATACGCAGTATTTT.

The J gene is TRBJ2-2, the V gene TRBV6-5, with 8 bases fitting TRBD2. The germline gives CDR1 MNHEY, CDR2 SVGAGI. This CDR3 is 14 amino acids long. V trimming: 5 bases; J trimming: 7 bases; junction bases outside the gene matches: 6. The CDR3 region is CASSASGSGGELFF. CDR3 bases: TGTGCCAGCAGTGCAAGCGGGAGCGGCGGGGAGCTGTTTTTT.

The CDR3 is CASTESRGTPGYTF. The CDR3 nucleotides are TGTGCCAGCACCGAAAGCAGGGGCACCCCTGGCTACACCTTC. This chain joins TRBV6-1 and TRBJ1-2; weak D call: TRBD1 (6 bases). V lost 7 bases and J 7 bases, leaving 19 bases between the germline ends. Per germline, CDR1 MNHNS and CDR2 SASEGT. This CDR3 spans 14 amino acids.

The V and J genes are TRBV5-1 and TRBJ2-3; TRBD2 aligns across 11 bases. CDR1 is SGHRS and CDR2 is YFSETQ in the germline V gene. The V gene end was trimmed by 0 bases and the J gene end by 2 bases; junction bases not matched to a gene: 5. The CDR3 is made up of 17 amino acids. CDR3 protein: CASSLGGLAESTDTQYF. The CDR3 coding sequence is TGCGCCAGCAGCTTGGGGGGACTAGCGGAATCCACAGATACGCAGTATTTT.

The V gene is TRBV2, the J gene TRBJ2-7, with 10 bases identical to TRBD1. The J segment lost 1 base and the V segment lost 8 bases, leaving 2 bases of the junction unmatched. The CDR3 loop spans 13 amino acids. In germline, CDR1 is SNHLY, CDR2 FYNNEI. CDR3 protein: CASGQGESYEQYF. The CDR3 nucleotides read TGTGCCAGCGGACAGGGGGAGTCCTACGAGCAGTACTTC.

About this clone itself: Different DNA sequences within this sample yield the same CDR3. The CDR3 is CASSLRGSYGYTF. DNA for the CDR3: TGTGCCAGCAGCTTGAGGGGGAGCTATGGCTACACCTTC. This rearrangement joins TRBV5-6 to TRBJ1-2; possibly TRBD1 for D (6 bases). Germline V lookup: CDR1 SGHDT, CDR2 YYEEEE. This CDR3 has 13 amino acids. V was shortened by 1 base and J by 4 bases, with 8 bases between the two germline ends.

V is TRBV6-6 and J is TRBJ1-5; 7 nucleotides agree with TRBD1. Germline CDR1 is MNHNY and CDR2 is SVGAGI (reference sequence). This CDR3 spans 16 amino acids. V shed 6 bases, J shed 2 bases, and the junction held 10 bases outside the gene matches. In DNA, the CDR3 is TGTGCCAGCAGCCCACGAACAGGGGATCGCAATCAGCCCCAGCATTTT. It specifies CASSPRTGDRNQPQHF.